This T cell receptor (beta chain) appears in the sequencing data of a study of T cells in Graves' hyperthyroidism and ophthalmopathy. Findings and limits, study-wide: Most thyroid-expanded clonotypes above 0.001 were also found in blood. Model output signaled ophthalmopathy a median roughly 6.1 months ahead of onset.

Not enrolled were patients with uncontrolled infection, other autoimmune disease, pregnancy or lactation. The CDR3 has 14 residues. Trimming took 9 bases from V and 5 from J, leaving 16 bases between them. This clonotype turned up a few times. The antigen remains undetermined. From RNA transcripts, TCR beta CDR3 regions were amplified. First-round RT-PCR with HTBI primers amplified the TCR CDR3 region. TCRdb ran MiXCR on the multiplex PCR reads and lists one entry per CDR3 protein. The sample lists a few hundred thousand distinct CDR3 sequences; roughly a sixth were seen once. This TCR derives from a woman younger than 35 with Graves' ophthalmopathy. Sample: blood. The gene calls are TRBV12-3 or TRBV12-4 and TRBJ2-2, with TRBD2 as a possible D gene (7 bases). In nucleotides, the CDR3 is TGTGCCAGTGGCCGGGGGGCGGGGACCGGGGAGCTGTTTTTT. Amino acids: CASGRGAGTGELFF.